A single sample is the source of the 28 T cell receptor beta chains below, sequenced in a study of blood T cells in healthy people across ages. Then a second PCR, running about 6 to 11 cycles, was carried out with a sample-barcoded 5' primer and a J-beta primer mix. Each CDR3 protein gets one entry after TCRdb re-called the 5' RACE reads with MiXCR. The sample includes nearly 800,000 distinct CDR3 sequences, roughly 25% of them seen just once. The sample also formed part of further work on T cells of mothers and their children.

Sample: blood. Receptors were obtained from a boy between 10 and 17 years old in good health.

This clonotype was seen only a few times. The CDR3 is CSVRYIGDPYEQYF. CDR3 bases: TGCAGCGTGAGATATATCGGGGACCCCTACGAGCAGTACTTC. The chain uses TRBV29-1 and TRBJ2-7; perhaps D is TRBD1 or TRBD2 (5 bases each). The germline V gene encodes CDR1 SQVTM and CDR2 ANQGSEA. The V and J ends lost 6 bases and 2 bases respectively, with 17 bases between them. The CDR3 spans 14 residues.

The chain recombines TRBV18 with TRBJ1-4; D is possibly TRBD1 (5 bases). Germline V lookup: CDR1 KGHSH, CDR2 LQKENI. The V and J ends lost 6 bases and 7 bases respectively, with 12 bases between them. The CDR3 sequence is 13 residues long. The CDR3 reads CASSSGMGEKLFF. The CDR3 DNA reads as TGTGCCAGCTCGTCAGGGATGGGTGAAAAACTGTTTTTT.

Regarding this clonotype: A read error may account for a junction end that differs from germline. The V gene is TRBV29-1, the J gene TRBJ2-5; D is uncertain. This CDR3 is built from 11 residues. Per the germline V gene, CDR1 is SQVTM and CDR2 is ANQGSEA. The CDR3 is CSVSVQEAQYF. The CDR3 DNA sequence: TGCAGCGTTTCGGTTCAAGAGGCCCAGTACTTC.

The chain employs TRBV6-5 and TRBJ1-1; TRBD1 agrees at 10 bases. CDR3 length: 15 amino acids. The junction had 2 bases not matched to a gene; V was cut back by 0 bases and J by 4 bases. Germline V gene sequence: CDR1 MNHEY, CDR2 SVGAGI. CDR3 residues: CASSYSGTGATEAFF. The CDR3, as DNA: TGTGCCAGCAGTTACTCGGGGACAGGGGCCACTGAAGCTTTCTTT.

V gene TRBV7-3 combines with J gene TRBJ2-1; TRBD2 matches at 10 bases. The length of the CDR3 is 13 residues. Germline CDR1 and CDR2: SGHTA and FQGTGA. V was clipped by 5 bases and J by 15 bases; unmatched bases: 10. CDR3 sequence reads: CASSQELAGILFF. The CDR3 coding sequence is TGTGCCAGCAGCCAGGAACTAGCGGGAATTTTGTTCTTC.

In this sample, this clonotype turned up a few times. The chain joins TRBV28 to TRBJ1-1; D uncertain. Germline V gene lookup returns CDR1 MDHEN and CDR2 SYDVKM. This CDR3 spans 15 amino acids. V was cut by 1 base and J by 1 base, with 10 bases left in between. DNA for the CDR3: TGTGCCAGCAGTTTATCGGGGAGCAGGAACACTGAAGCTTTCTTT. It yields the protein CASSLSGSRNTEAFF. The full variable domain, in which reference TRBV28 and TRBJ1-1 provide the parts outside the CDR3, is DVKVTQSSRYLVKRTGEKVFLECVQDMDHENMFWYRQDPGLGLRLIYFSYDVKMKEKGDIPEGYSVSREKKERFSLILESASTNQTSMYLCASSLSGSRNTEAFFGQGTRLTVV.

This rearrangement joins TRBV27 to TRBJ2-1; a weak D match, TRBD2 (6 bases). The assigned J gene may be wrong: the sequence end matches TRBJ2-7 better. Germline CDR1 MNHEY, CDR2 SMNVEV (reference sequence). This CDR3 is built from 13 residues. The CDR3 loop is CASSLLPGDEQYF. CDR3 nucleotide sequence: TGTGCCAGCAGTTTGTTGCCGGGGGACGAGCAGTACTTC.

J is TRBJ2-5 and V is TRBV6-5; TRBD2 might be the D (5 bases). The J call may be faulty, since TRBJ2-1 better matches the DNA end. In germline, CDR1 is MNHEY, CDR2 SVGAGI. This CDR3 is built from 17 residues. The CDR3 reads CASSYSSDFGVEDEQFF. As DNA, the CDR3 is TGTGCCAGCAGTTACTCGTCTGATTTCGGGGTGGAGGATGAGCAGTTCTTC.

This clonotype was seen once. A much larger clonotype is one base distant, so this may be a read error. The J gene is TRBJ2-1, the V gene TRBV9, with 7 nucleotides matching TRBD1. This CDR3 contains 14 residues. In germline, CDR1 is SGDLS, CDR2 YYNGEE. V was pared by 3 bases and J by 3 bases, with 3 bases of the junction left unmatched. The CDR3 spells CASSAWDSYNEQFF. In nucleotides, the CDR3 is TGTGCCAGCAGCGCCTGGGACAGCTACAATGAGCAGTTCTTC.

V is TRBV4-3 and J is TRBJ1-5, with TRBD1 as a possible D gene (5 bases). Trimming stripped 0 bases from V and 2 bases from J, with 14 bases between. The germline CDR1 and CDR2 sequences are LGHNA and YSLEER. This CDR3 is built from 17 residues. The CDR3: CASSQEFVDIRNQPQHF. In nucleotides, the CDR3 is TGCGCCAGCAGCCAAGAGTTTGTGGACATCCGCAATCAGCCCCAGCATTTT.

This clonotype was observed a handful of times. This chain uses TRBV28 with TRBJ2-4; TRBD1 aligns across 8 bases. This CDR3 comprises 17 residues. CDR1 is MDHEN and CDR2 is SYDVKM in the germline V gene. After removal of 5 bases from V and 3 bases from J, the junction contained 12 bases not matched to a gene. The CDR3 reads CASSPGDRPIGKNIQYF. The CDR3, as DNA: TGTGCCAGCAGTCCGGGGGACAGGCCGATAGGCAAAAACATTCAGTACTTC.

This chain links TRBV7-9 with TRBJ1-1; D remains ambiguous. This CDR3 spans 17 amino acids. V was trimmed by 1 base and J by 0 bases, leaving 15 bases between them. CDR1 is SEHNR, CDR2 FQNEAQ, per germline (reference sequence). CDR3 bases: TGTGCCAGCAGCTTAGGGTTGGTCAGCGTGATGAACACTGAAGCTTTCTTT. Translation gives CASSLGLVSVMNTEAFF.

V and J are TRBV11-1 and TRBJ1-2, with 9 positions matching TRBD1. Germline assignment: CDR1 SGHAT and CDR2 FQDESV (reference sequence). V gave up 6 bases and J gave up 1 base; unmatched junction bases: 3. The CDR3 is 14 residues long. The CDR3 is CASRSDRGNYGYTF. The DNA for the CDR3 is TGTGCCAGCAGGTCGGACAGGGGTAACTATGGCTACACCTTC.

CDR3 DNA: TGTGCCAGCAGTTCCAGGGTACAGAACACTGAAGCTTTCTTT. Translating gives CASSSRVQNTEAFF. The rearrangement joins TRBV2 to TRBJ1-1; maybe TRBD1 (5 bases). This CDR3 spans 14 amino acids. The V and J ends lost 5 bases and 1 base respectively, with 11 bases between them. Germline CDR1 is SNHLY and CDR2 is FYNNEI. The variable domain in full, completed from reference TRBV2 and TRBJ1-1, reads EPEVTQTPSHQVTQMGQEVILRCVPISNHLYFYWYRQILGQKVEFLVSFYNNEISEKSEIFDDQFSVERPDGSNFTLKIRSTKLEDSAMYFCASSSRVQNTEAFFGQGTRLTVV.

This chain joins TRBV6-5 and TRBJ1-2; D is unclear. CDR3 length equals 13 residues. Trimming shortened V by 4 bases and J by 0 bases, and 6 bases separated the two germline ends. Germline V gene lookup returns CDR1 MNHEY and CDR2 SVGAGI. Here the CDR3 DNA reads TGTGCCAGCAGTTCTGATACTAACTATGGCTACACCTTC. Encoded protein: CASSSDTNYGYTF.

V usage is TRBV28 and J usage is TRBJ1-2, with a weak D call TRBD1 (5 bases). The germline CDR1 and CDR2 sequences are MDHEN and SYDVKM. Deletions cut 8 bases from V and 4 bases from J, with 14 bases between. The length of the CDR3 is 13 residues. The CDR3 sequence: CASLRQRGYGYTF. The CDR3 DNA sequence: TGTGCCAGCTTAAGACAGAGGGGCTATGGCTACACCTTC.

The genes are TRBV7-9 and TRBJ2-5; tentative D call: TRBD2 (5 bases). The CDR3 is 17 amino acids. Germline-derived CDR1 and CDR2 are SEHNR and FQNEAQ (reference sequence). V shed 0 bases and J shed 0 bases, with 14 bases lying between them. The CDR3 DNA sequence: TGTGCCAGCAGCTTAGCGTTAACGGGAAGGAACCAAGAGACCCAGTACTTC. It encodes CASSLALTGRNQETQYF.

This clonotype has a handful of counts. The chain recombines TRBV9 with TRBJ2-1, with D unresolved. Per germline, CDR1 SGDLS and CDR2 YYNGEE. The CDR3 extends over 14 amino acids. Trimming removed 0 bases at V and 9 bases at J, with 13 bases between. The CDR3 reads CASSVDTYVGEQFF. In DNA, the CDR3 is TGTGCCAGCAGCGTAGACACATACGTCGGTGAGCAGTTCTTC.

The rearrangement links TRBV7-9 to TRBJ1-4; no definite D call. Germline V lookup: CDR1 SEHNR, CDR2 FQNEAQ (reference sequence). The V end was cut by 2 bases, the J end by 8 bases, with 9 bases between. The CDR3 consists of 13 residues. Here the CDR3 reads CASSLPVTEKLFF. In nucleotides, the CDR3 is TGTGCCAGCAGCTTACCTGTGACAGAAAAACTGTTTTTT.

The chain combines TRBV12-3 or TRBV12-4 with TRBJ2-5, with no clear D. With 7 bases removed from V and 0 bases from J, the gap between germline ends came to 18 bases. CDR3 size: 16 residues. CDR3 DNA: TGTGCCAGCACCCGGACGGAACTATCCTACCAAGAGACCCAGTACTTC. It codes for CASTRTELSYQETQYF.

This chain uses TRBV3-1 with TRBJ2-5; D is unresolved. The CDR3 extends over 14 amino acids. Germline CDR1 is LGHDT and CDR2 is YNNKEL (reference sequence). Trimming pared 0 bases from V and 4 bases from J, leaving 9 bases between. The CDR3 nucleotides read TGTGCCAGCAGCCAAGATCAAGTGATAGAGACCCAGTACTTC. Translating gives CASSQDQVIETQYF.

This clonotype was seen only a few times. V gene TRBV2 combines with J gene TRBJ2-4; D call uncertain. V lost 2 bases, J lost 4 bases, and 12 bases lay in between. Germline values: CDR1 SNHLY, CDR2 FYNNEI. CDR3 length: 15 amino acids. CDR3 residues: CASSESYLAKNIQYF. The CDR3 DNA reads TGTGCCAGCAGTGAAAGCTACTTAGCTAAAAACATTCAGTACTTC.

Many counts were recorded for this clonotype. The J gene is TRBJ2-5, the V gene TRBV20-1, with TRBD2 matching 7 bases. Germline loops: CDR1 DFQATT, CDR2 SNEGSKA (reference sequence). This CDR3 comprises 15 residues. Losses at the gene ends were 0 bases for V and 4 bases for J; bases not matched to a gene: 8. The CDR3 DNA sequence: TGCAGTGCTAGAGATCAGATCGGCGGGGGAGAGACCCAGTACTTC. It yields the protein CSARDQIGGGETQYF.

This clonotype was observed a few times. The chain is built from TRBV4-1 and TRBJ2-5, with 11 positions matching TRBD2. Germline V gives CDR1 MGHRA, CDR2 YSYEKL. The ends lost 3 bases at V and 5 bases at J; junction bases unmatched: 5. CDR3 length: 15 residues. The DNA for the CDR3 is TGCGCCAGCAGCCAGGGACTAGCGGACCGGGAGACCCAGTACTTC. Amino acid sequence: CASSQGLADRETQYF.

This rearrangement joins TRBV5-6 to TRBJ2-5; D gene ambiguous. TRBJ2-1 matches the DNA end more closely, so the J call is doubtful. Germline assignment: CDR1 SGHDT and CDR2 YYEEEE. There are 20 residues in the CDR3. In DNA, the CDR3 is TGTGCCAGCAGCTTCGGCCTCTCGGGTAGCCCAAATCACCCTTACAATGAGCAGTTCTTC. It encodes CASSFGLSGSPNHPYNEQFF.

This clonotype showed up just a few times. The rearrangement joins TRBV10-3 to TRBJ2-3; the D gene is possibly TRBD1 (6 bases). Looked up from germline, CDR1 is ENHRY and CDR2 is SYGVKD. The CDR3 length is 13 residues. Trimming took off 6 bases at V and 2 bases at J, with 9 bases between the two ends. Here the CDR3 DNA reads TGTGCCATCAGCGCAGGGGCCACAGATACGCAGTATTTT. This sequence encodes CAISAGATDTQYF.

The table lists this clonotype with a few counts. J is TRBJ1-5 and V is TRBV5-6; D is ambiguous. The length of the CDR3 is 15 residues. The V end lost 4 bases, the J end lost 0 bases, and 11 bases lay between the germline ends. Germline CDR1 reads SGHDT; CDR2 reads YYEEEE. The CDR3 spells CASSRLGSSNQPQHF. CDR3 nucleotides: TGTGCCAGCAGCAGACTCGGGAGTAGCAATCAGCCCCAGCATTTT.

J is TRBJ2-1 and V is TRBV7-9; 10 bases fit TRBD2. The CDR3 consists of 15 residues. The V gene end was trimmed by 0 bases and the J gene end by 8 bases; junction bases not matched to a gene: 4. Germline CDR1 is SEHNR and CDR2 is FQNEAQ (reference sequence). CDR3 residues: CASSLAAGGPDEQFF. The CDR3 DNA sequence: TGTGCCAGCAGCTTAGCAGCGGGAGGGCCCGATGAGCAGTTCTTC.